This passage covers 9 T cell receptor beta chains from one sample sequenced in a study of T cells in narcolepsy. Assay used: immunoSEQ multiplex PCR; TCRdb lists only in-frame clones, some missing. The repertoire holds more than 30,000 clones, with under 85% as singletons. Input material: CD45RA- memory CD4+ T cells from PBMCs. The source of these receptors is a human donor with narcolepsy.

This clone was counted a single time. The chain is built from TRBV5-8 and TRBJ1-2; D may be TRBD1 (5 bases). There are 14 residues in the CDR3. Trimming shortened V by 5 bases and J by 4 bases, and 15 bases separated the two germline ends. Germline CDR1 SGHTS, CDR2 YDEGEE. The CDR3 nucleotides are TGTGCCAGCAGAAACATGGGGGGGATCTATGGCTACACCTTC. Translation gives CASRNMGGIYGYTF.

The rearrangement uses TRBV10-3 and TRBJ1-4, with TRBD1 identical over 8 bases. CDR1 is ENHRY and CDR2 is SYGVKD in the germline V gene. This CDR3 has 16 amino acids. The ends lost 0 bases at V and 5 bases at J; junction bases unmatched: 5. CDR3: CAISESASGGNEKLFF. CDR3 nucleotides: TGTGCCATCAGTGAGTCGGCCTCAGGGGGCAATGAAAAACTGTTTTTT.

CDR3 DNA sequence: TGTGCCAGCAGTTACTCGAAACAGGCCTCTGGAAACACCATATATTTT. Translating it yields CASSYSKQASGNTIYF. This sequence joins TRBV6-5 and TRBJ1-3; TRBD1 is a possible D gene (5 bases). The ends were cut back, 0 bases at V and 0 bases at J, with 9 bases in the middle. The CDR3 has 16 residues. From germline, CDR1 is MNHEY and CDR2 SVGAGI.

There are a few counts of this clone. This chain uses TRBV7-3 with TRBJ1-2; 7 positions agree with TRBD1. With V trimmed by 4 bases and J by 6 bases, 8 bases remained unmatched. Germline CDR1 SGHTA, CDR2 FQGTGA. The CDR3 totals 14 residues. The CDR3 sequence is CASSYDRVRDGYTF. CDR3 DNA sequence: TGTGCCAGCAGCTATGACAGGGTGAGGGATGGCTACACCTTC. Full variable domain (outside the CDR3, taken from reference TRBV7-3 and TRBJ1-2): GAGVSQTPSNKVTEKGKYVELRCDPISGHTALYWYRQSLGQGPEFLIYFQGTGAADDSGLPNDRFFAVRPEGSVSTLKIQRTERGDSAVYLCASSYDRVRDGYTFGSGTRLTVV.

V usage is TRBV5-6 and J usage is TRBJ1-2; D gene unclear. The CDR3 spans 15 residues. Trimming removed 2 bases from V and 6 bases from J, with 17 bases in between. Germline CDR1 and CDR2: SGHDT and YYEEEE. The CDR3 DNA sequence: TGTGCCAGCAGCTTATTGGGGTTTTCTGGGGATGGCTACACCTTC. Its translation is CASSLLGFSGDGYTF.

V and J are TRBV6-1 and TRBJ1-2, with D possibly matching TRBD1 (5 bases). This CDR3 has 13 amino acids. The V gene's germline CDR1 is MNHNS and CDR2 SASEGT. V lost 6 bases and J lost 0, with 8 bases in between. CDR3 amino acids: CASRAGSNYGYTF. Here the CDR3 DNA reads TGTGCCAGCAGGGCAGGGTCTAACTATGGCTACACCTTC.

The gene calls are TRBV6-5 and TRBJ2-7, with TRBD1 matching over 7 bases. The CDR3 has 14 amino acids. Germline V gene sequence: CDR1 MNHEY, CDR2 SVGAGI. With V trimmed by 5 bases and J by 2 bases, 6 bases remained unmatched. CDR3 amino acids: CASSGQEPPYEQYF. The DNA for the CDR3 is TGTGCCAGCAGTGGACAGGAACCCCCCTACGAGCAGTACTTC.

The chain recombines TRBV11-2 with TRBJ1-2; 12 bases are a match to TRBD1. Germline V CDR1 and CDR2: SGHAT, FQNNGV. CDR3 length: 16 residues. V lost 5 bases and J lost 4; bases outside the gene matches: 8. CDR3 nucleotides: TGTGCCAGCAGCCAGGGGACAGGGGGCTCGGGCTATGGCTACACCTTC. Protein product: CASSQGTGGSGYGYTF.

This clone has just one count. V and J are TRBV19 and TRBJ1-1, with D tentatively TRBD1 (6 bases). In germline, CDR1 is LNHDA, CDR2 SQIVND (reference sequence). The CDR3 contains 11 residues. Trimming removed 6 bases at V and 8 bases at J, with 10 bases between. CDR3 loop: CASSRDREAFF. The CDR3 nucleotides are TGTGCCAGTAGCAGAGACAGGGAAGCTTTCTTT.